This T cell receptor beta chain is drawn from a study of T cell changes during pregnancy in multiple sclerosis (dated by TCRdb to between 2018 and 2021). Looking at the study overall: Changes in the T cell repertoire over the course of pregnancy were examined in this study in women with multiple sclerosis.

With respect to this clone: Its antigen specificity is not known. Within one base of it there is no much larger clone, and no base qualities were kept.

Receptors were amplified or captured by the immunoSEQ multiplex PCR assay. The table was pulled from immuneACCESS by TCRdb, which kept in-frame rearrangements only. Such tables lose some clones; where checked, under half of the loss comes from unresolved V genes, and the rest has no known cause. This sample is represented by about 71,000 clones; roughly 90% of them were singletons. Together, the top ten hold roughly 5.7% of the sample. The germline V gene specifies SGDLS as CDR1 and YYNGEE as CDR2. The CDR3 starts with the cysteine, ends with the phenylalanine, and has 18 residues. Of all the DNA, just the CDR3 is kept, 54 bases in frame from base 1. V is clipped by 4 bases and J by 2 bases, and the sequence between their germline boundaries is 25 bases long.

The sequence was obtained from a female donor with multiple sclerosis, enrolled in a pregnancy study. Sequenced here: CD8+ T cells from peripheral blood mononuclear cells, sampled before pregnancy. The chain is made from TRBV9 and TRBJ2-7, with no D gene named confidently. DNA sequence: TGTGCCAGCAGCTCCCCCGGATTGGGCGACCCCCCCGCCTACGAGCAGTACTTC. Translated, it gives CASSSPGLGDPPAYEQYF.